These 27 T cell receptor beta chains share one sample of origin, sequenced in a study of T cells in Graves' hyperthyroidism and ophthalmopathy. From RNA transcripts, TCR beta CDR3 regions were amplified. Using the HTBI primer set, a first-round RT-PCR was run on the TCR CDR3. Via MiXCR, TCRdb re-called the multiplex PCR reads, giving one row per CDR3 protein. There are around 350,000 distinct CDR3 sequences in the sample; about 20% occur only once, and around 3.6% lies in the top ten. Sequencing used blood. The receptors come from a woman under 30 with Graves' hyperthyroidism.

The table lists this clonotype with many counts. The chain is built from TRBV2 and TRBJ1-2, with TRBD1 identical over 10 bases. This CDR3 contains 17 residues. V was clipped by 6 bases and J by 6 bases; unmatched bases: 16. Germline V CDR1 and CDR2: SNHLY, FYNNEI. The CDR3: CASRGDRGQTSSNGYTF. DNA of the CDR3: TGTGCCAGCAGGGGGGACAGGGGACAGACTTCATCGAATGGCTACACCTTC.

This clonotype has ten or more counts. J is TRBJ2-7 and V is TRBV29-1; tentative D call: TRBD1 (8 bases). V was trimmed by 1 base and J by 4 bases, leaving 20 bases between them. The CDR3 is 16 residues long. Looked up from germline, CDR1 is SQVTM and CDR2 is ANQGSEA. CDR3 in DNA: TGCAGCGTTGAAGCCCCGGGGGGCAGGGGGCTATACGAGCAGTACTTC. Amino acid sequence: CSVEAPGGRGLYEQYF.

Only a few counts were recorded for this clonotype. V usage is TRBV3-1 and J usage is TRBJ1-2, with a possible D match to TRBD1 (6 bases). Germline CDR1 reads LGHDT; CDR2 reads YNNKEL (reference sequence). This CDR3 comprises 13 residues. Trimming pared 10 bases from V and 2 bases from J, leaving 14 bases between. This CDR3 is CATQEGQNYGYTF. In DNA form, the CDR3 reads TGTGCCACCCAGGAGGGACAAAACTATGGCTACACCTTC.

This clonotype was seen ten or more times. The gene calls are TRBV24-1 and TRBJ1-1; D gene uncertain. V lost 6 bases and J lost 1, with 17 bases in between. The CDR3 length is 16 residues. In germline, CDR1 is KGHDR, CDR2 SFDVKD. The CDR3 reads CATSRRSRLRNTEAFF. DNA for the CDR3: TGTGCCACCAGTCGAAGGAGCCGCTTGAGGAACACTGAAGCTTTCTTT.

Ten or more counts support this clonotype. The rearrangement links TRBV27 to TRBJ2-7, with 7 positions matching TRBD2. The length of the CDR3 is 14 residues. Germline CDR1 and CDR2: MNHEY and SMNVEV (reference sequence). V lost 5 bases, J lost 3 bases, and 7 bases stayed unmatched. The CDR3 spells CASSNLADGYEQYF. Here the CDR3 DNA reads TGTGCCAGCAGTAACCTAGCGGATGGCTACGAGCAGTACTTC.

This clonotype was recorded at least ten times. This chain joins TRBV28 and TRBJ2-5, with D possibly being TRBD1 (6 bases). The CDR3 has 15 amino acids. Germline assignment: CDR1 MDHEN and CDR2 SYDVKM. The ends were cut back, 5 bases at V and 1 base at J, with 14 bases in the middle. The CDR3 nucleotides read TGTGCCAGCAGTCCGAGGGGACAAATCCAAGAGACCCAGTACTTC. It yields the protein CASSPRGQIQETQYF.

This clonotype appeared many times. The CDR3 DNA reads TGTGCCAGCAGACCCTCGGTGGGGCGGCGTGATCAGCCCCAGCATTTT. Translation: CASRPSVGRRDQPQHF. The chain employs TRBV12-3 or TRBV12-4 and TRBJ1-5, with D maybe TRBD1 (5 bases). The CDR3 spans 16 residues. The V and J ends lost 6 bases and 5 bases respectively, with 20 bases between them.

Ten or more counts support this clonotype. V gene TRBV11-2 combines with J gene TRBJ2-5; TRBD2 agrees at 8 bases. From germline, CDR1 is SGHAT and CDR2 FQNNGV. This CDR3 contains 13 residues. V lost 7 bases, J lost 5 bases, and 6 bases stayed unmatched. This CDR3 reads CASTGGALETQYF. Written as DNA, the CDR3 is TGTGCCAGCACCGGGGGGGCACTGGAGACCCAGTACTTC.

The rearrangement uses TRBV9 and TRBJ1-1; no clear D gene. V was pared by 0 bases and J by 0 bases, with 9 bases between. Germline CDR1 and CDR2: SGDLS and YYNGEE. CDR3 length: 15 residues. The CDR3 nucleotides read TGTGCCAGCAGCGTAGGGGCGCTAGTGAACACTGAAGCTTTCTTT. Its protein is CASSVGALVNTEAFF.

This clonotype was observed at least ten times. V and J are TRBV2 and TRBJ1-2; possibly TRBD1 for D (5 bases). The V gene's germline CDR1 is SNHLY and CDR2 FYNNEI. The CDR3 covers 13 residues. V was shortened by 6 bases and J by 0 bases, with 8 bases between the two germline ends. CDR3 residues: CASRQESNYGYTF. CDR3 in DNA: TGTGCCAGCAGACAGGAATCTAACTATGGCTACACCTTC.

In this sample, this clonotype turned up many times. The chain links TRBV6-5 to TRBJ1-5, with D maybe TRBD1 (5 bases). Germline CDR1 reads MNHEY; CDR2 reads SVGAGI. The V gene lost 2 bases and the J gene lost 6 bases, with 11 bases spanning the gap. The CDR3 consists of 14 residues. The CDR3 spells CASSYVRGGQPQHF. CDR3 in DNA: TGTGCCAGCAGTTACGTCCGGGGCGGTCAGCCCCAGCATTTT.

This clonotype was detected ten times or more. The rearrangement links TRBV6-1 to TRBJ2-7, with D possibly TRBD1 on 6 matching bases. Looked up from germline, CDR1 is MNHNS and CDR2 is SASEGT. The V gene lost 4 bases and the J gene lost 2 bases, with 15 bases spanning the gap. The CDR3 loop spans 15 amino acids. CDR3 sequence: CASSGRADRTYEQYF. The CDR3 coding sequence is TGTGCCAGCAGTGGACGAGCGGACAGAACCTACGAGCAGTACTTC.

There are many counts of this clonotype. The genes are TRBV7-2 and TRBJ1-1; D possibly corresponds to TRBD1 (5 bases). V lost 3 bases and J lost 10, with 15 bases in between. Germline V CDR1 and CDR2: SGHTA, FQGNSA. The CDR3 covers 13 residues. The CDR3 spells CASSFKADIGAFF. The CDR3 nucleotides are TGTGCCAGCAGCTTCAAGGCGGACATTGGAGCTTTCTTT.

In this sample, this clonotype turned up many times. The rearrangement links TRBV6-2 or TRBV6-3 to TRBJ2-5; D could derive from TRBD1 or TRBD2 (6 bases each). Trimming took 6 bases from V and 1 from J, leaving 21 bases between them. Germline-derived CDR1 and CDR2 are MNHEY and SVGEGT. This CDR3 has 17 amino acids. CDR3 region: CASRRLKRGRFQETQYF. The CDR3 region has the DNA TGTGCCAGCAGGAGGTTAAAACGGGGGCGATTCCAAGAGACCCAGTACTTC.

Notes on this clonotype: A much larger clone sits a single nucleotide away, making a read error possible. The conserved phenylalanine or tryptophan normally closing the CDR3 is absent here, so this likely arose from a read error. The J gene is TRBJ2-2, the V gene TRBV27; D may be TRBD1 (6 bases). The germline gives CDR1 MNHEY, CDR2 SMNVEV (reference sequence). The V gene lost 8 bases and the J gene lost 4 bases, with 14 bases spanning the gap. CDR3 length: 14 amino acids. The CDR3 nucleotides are TGTGCCAGCCGAACTCAGGGGAGCACCGGGGAGCTGTTTGTT. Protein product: CASRTQGSTGELFV.

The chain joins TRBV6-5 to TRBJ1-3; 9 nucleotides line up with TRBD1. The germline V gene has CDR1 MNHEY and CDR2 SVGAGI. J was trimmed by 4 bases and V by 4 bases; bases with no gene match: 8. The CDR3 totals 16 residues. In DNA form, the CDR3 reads TGTGCCAGCAGTTCCCACGACAGGGGGGCAGGAAACACCATATATTTT. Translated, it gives CASSSHDRGAGNTIYF.

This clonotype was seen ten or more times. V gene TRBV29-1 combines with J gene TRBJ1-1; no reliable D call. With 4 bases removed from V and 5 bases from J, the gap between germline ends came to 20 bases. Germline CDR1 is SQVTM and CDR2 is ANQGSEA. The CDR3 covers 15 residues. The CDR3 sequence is CSVGLETLRGTEAFF. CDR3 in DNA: TGCAGCGTTGGTTTGGAAACACTCCGCGGTACTGAAGCTTTCTTT.

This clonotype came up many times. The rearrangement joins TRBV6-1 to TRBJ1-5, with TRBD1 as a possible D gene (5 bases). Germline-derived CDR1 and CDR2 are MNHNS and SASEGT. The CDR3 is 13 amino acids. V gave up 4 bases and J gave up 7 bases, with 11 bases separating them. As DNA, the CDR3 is TGTGCCAGCAGTGGACAGCCCCAGCAGCCCCAGCATTTT. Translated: CASSGQPQQPQHF.

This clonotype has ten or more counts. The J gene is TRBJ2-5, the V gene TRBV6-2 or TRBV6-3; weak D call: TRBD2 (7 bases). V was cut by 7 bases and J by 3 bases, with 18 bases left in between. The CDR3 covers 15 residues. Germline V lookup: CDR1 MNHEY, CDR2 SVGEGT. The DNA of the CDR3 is TGTGCCAGCATGGGGGCAGGCCTAGCGGAAGAGACCCAGTACTTC. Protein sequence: CASMGAGLAEETQYF.

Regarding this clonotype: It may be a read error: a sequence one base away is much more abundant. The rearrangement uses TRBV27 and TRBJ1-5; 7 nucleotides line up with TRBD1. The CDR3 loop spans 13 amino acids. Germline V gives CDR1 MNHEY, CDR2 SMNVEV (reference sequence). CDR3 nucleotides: TGTGTCAGCAGTATGACAGGGTATCAGCCCCAGCATTTT. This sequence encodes CVSSMTGYQPQHF.

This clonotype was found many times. The CDR3 bases are TGTGCCAGCAGCTCTTCTCCCGGGGGCGTCTATGGCTACACCTTC. It encodes CASSSSPGGVYGYTF. This chain uses TRBV12-3 or TRBV12-4 with TRBJ1-2, with D tentatively TRBD1 (6 bases). Trimming took off 6 bases at V and 4 bases at J, with 18 bases between the two ends. The length of the CDR3 is 15 residues.

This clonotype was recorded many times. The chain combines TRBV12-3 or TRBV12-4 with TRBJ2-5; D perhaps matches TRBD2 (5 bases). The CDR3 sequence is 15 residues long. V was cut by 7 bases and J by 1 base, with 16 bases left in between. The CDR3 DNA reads TGTGCCAGCACCCTCTCTGGAGGTCCCCAAGAGACCCAGTACTTC. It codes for CASTLSGGPQETQYF.

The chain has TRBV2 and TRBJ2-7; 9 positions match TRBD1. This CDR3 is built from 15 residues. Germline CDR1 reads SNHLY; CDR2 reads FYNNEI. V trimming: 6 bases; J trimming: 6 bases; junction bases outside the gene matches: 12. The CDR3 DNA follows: TGTGCCAGCAGCACAACGGGACAGGGCCTTTTCGAGCAGTACTTC. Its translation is CASSTTGQGLFEQYF.

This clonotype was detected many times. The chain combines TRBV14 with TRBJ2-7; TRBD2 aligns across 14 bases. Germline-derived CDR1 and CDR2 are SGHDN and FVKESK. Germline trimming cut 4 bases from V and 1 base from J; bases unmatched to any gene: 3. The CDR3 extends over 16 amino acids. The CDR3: CASSPGLAGGSYEQYF. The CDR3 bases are TGTGCCAGCAGCCCTGGACTAGCGGGGGGATCCTACGAGCAGTACTTC. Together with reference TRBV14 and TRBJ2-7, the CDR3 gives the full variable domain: EAGVTQFPSHSVIEKGQTVTLRCDPISGHDNLYWYRRVMGKEIKFLLHFVKESKQDESGMPNNRFLAERTGGTYSTLKVQPAELEDSGVYFCASSPGLAGGSYEQYFGPGTRLTVT.

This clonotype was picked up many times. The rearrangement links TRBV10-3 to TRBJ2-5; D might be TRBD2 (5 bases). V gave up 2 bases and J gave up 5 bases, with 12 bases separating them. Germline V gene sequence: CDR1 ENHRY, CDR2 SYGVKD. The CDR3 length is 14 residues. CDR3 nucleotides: TGTGCCATCAGTGAGGAGGCGGACTGGGAGACCCAGTACTTC. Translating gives CAISEEADWETQYF.

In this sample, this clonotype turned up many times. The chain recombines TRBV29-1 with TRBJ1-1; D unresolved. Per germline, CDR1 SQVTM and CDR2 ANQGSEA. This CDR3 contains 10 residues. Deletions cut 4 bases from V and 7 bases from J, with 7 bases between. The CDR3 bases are TGCAGCGTTGTTGAGGTTGAAGCTTTCTTT. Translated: CSVVEVEAFF.

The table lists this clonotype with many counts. CDR3 DNA sequence: TGTGCCAGCAGTGCCACGACAGGGGATCCCGGGGAGCTGTTTTTT. It yields the protein CASSATTGDPGELFF. The chain joins TRBV2 to TRBJ2-2; 8 nucleotides line up with TRBD1. Germline V gene lookup returns CDR1 SNHLY and CDR2 FYNNEI. With V trimmed by 4 bases and J by 6 bases, 7 bases remained unmatched. This CDR3 comprises 15 residues. The variable domain in full, with the rest retrieved from reference TRBV2 and TRBJ2-2, is EPEVTQTPSHQVTQMGQEVILRCVPISNHLYFYWYRQILGQKVEFLVSFYNNEISEKSEIFDDQFSVERPDGSNFTLKIRSTKLEDSAMYFCASSATTGDPGELFFGEGSRLTVL.